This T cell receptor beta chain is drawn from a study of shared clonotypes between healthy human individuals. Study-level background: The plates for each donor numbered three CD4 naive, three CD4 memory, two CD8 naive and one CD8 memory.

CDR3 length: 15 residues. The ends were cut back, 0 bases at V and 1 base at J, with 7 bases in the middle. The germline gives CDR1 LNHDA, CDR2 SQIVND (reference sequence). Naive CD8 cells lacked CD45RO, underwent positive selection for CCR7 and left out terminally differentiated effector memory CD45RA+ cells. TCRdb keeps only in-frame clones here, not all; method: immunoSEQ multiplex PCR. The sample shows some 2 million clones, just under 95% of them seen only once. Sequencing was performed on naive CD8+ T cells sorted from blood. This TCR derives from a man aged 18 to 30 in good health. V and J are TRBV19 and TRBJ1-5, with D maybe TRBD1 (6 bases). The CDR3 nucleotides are TGTGCCAGTAGTATAGATGGACAGAGCAATCAGCCCCAGCATTTT. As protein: CASSIDGQSNQPQHF.